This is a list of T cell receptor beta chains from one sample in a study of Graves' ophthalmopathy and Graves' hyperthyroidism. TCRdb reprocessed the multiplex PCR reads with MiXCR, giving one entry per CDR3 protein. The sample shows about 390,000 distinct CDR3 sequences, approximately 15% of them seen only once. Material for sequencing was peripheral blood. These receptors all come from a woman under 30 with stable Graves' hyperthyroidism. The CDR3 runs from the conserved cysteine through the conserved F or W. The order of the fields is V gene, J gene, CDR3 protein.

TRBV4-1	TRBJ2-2	CASSQTSHYRGLSTGELFF
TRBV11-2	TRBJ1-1	CASSSDGGLVNTEAFF
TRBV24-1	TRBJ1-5	CATSDDRGDQPQHF
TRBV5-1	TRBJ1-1	CASSLDGGVTEAFF
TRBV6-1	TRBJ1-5	CASSAQLGLGQPQHF
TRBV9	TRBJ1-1	CASSVAGIGEAFF
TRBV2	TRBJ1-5	CASHGQTNQPQHF
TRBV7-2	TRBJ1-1	CASSLASGGLPEAFF
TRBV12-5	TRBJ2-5	CASGLAGRETQYF
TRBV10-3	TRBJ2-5	CAISEETVEETQYF
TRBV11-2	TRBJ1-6	CASSSTDRGNSPLHF
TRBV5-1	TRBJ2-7	CASSSGQDYEQYF
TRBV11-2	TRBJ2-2	CASSPRRRYSGGPPGELFF
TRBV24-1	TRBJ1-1	CVTRTAGNTEAFF
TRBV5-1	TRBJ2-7	CASSLWDSGYEQYF
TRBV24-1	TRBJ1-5	CATGQYNQPQHF
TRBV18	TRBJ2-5	CASSPGPGPQETQYF
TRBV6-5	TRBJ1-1	CASKQKLNTEAFF
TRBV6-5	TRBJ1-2	CASSYKGGHSYGYTF
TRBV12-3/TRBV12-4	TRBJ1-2	CASKGTGEGYTF
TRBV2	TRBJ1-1	CASSERGLGLEAFF
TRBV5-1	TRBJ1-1	CASSYGTQNTEAFF
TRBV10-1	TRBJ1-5	CASSERGNQPQHF
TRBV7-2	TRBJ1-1	CASSLSLNTEAFF
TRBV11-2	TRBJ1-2	CASSKDSGTLFGGYTF
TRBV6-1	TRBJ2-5	CAGASGGTVETQYF
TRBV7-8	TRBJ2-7	CASSLVTATYEQYF
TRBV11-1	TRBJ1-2	CASSYPGPRRDYGYTF
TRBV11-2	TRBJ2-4	CASSLERGTIQYF
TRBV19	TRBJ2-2	CASTQGGNIRTGELFF
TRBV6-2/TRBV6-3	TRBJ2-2	CASSYPRLAQGTGELFF
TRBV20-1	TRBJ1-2	CSARQDSSNYGYTF
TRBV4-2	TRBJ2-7	CASSPSTTGPIYEQYF
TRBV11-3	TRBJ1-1	CASSPNRAEAFF
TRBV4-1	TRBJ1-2	CASSQDVYEGGYGYTF
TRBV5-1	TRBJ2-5	CASSLGTAVEETQYF
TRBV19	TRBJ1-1	CASTTTGLNTEAFF
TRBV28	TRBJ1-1	CASSFPGRGEAFF
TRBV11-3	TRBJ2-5	CASSLELSSGLRETQYF
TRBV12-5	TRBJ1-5	CASGLGLAQHF
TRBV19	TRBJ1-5	CACRWTVYSNQPQHF
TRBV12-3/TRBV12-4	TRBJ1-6	CASRGQLTAGSPLHF
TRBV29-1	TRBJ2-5	CSALSYGETQYF
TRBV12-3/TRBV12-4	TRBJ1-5	CASSSRQGPTPFQPQHF
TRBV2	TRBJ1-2	CASSIHRAPDLHGYTF
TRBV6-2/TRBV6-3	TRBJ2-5	CASGRAGIPAGTQYF